The 21 T cell receptor beta chains below come from one sample, sequenced in a study of OX40 agonist ivuxolimab in advanced cancers. Clones were read by immunoSEQ multiplex PCR, and TCRdb kept only the in-frame ones, dropping some. This sample carries over 50,000 clones, roughly 80% of them seen once, and the ten largest clones take 3% to 4.5%. This specimen consisted of CD4+ or CD8+ T cells sorted from blood, obtained in a trial of the OX40 agonist ivuxolimab. The receptor set was obtained from an adult with an advanced solid tumor such as melanoma, head and neck, liver or kidney cancer.

This clone turned up a few times. This chain joins TRBV7-9 and TRBJ1-1; D gene ambiguous. V dropped 2 bases and J dropped 0 bases, with 10 bases sitting between them. Per the germline V gene, CDR1 is SEHNR and CDR2 is FQNEAQ (reference sequence). CDR3 length: 15 amino acids. The CDR3 nucleotides are TGTGCCAGCAGCTTAAACGGACCCATGAACACTGAAGCTTTCTTT. It specifies CASSLNGPMNTEAFF.

The chain couples TRBV5-4 to TRBJ1-2, with D tentatively TRBD1 (6 bases). Trimming left V 4 bases short and J 4 bases short, with 14 bases between. The CDR3 is made up of 14 amino acids. In germline, CDR1 is SGHNT, CDR2 YYREEE (reference sequence). CDR3: CASSLNDRTYGYTF. In nucleotides, the CDR3 is TGTGCCAGCAGCCTAAATGACAGGACCTATGGCTACACCTTC.

This chain connects TRBV4-1 to TRBJ1-6; TRBD1 agrees at 8 bases. V was clipped by 0 bases and J by 7 bases; unmatched bases: 17. The CDR3 contains 20 residues. Germline values: CDR1 MGHRA, CDR2 YSYEKL. CDR3 in amino acids: CASSQDARTGLKSRNSPLHF. Here the CDR3 DNA reads TGCGCCAGCAGCCAAGATGCCCGGACAGGGCTGAAAAGCAGGAATTCACCCCTCCACTTT.

This clone was seen once. The chain carries TRBV6-1 and TRBJ2-7; D gene ambiguous. The CDR3 length is 14 residues. Trimming cost V 4 bases and J 6 bases, with 16 bases left between them. Germline V gene data show CDR1 as MNHNS and CDR2 as SASEGT. CDR3 loop: CASSAQHGTSEQYF. In nucleotides, the CDR3 is TGTGCCAGCAGTGCTCAACACGGAACCAGCGAGCAGTACTTC.

The J gene is TRBJ2-1, the V gene TRBV30; 7 nucleotides match TRBD1. V lost 3 bases, J lost 10 bases, and 9 bases stayed unmatched. The length of the CDR3 is 13 residues. From germline, CDR1 is GTSNPN and CDR2 SVGIG (reference sequence). CDR3 sequence: CAWRNTGVGEQFF. The CDR3 nucleotides read TGTGCCTGGAGAAATACAGGGGTCGGAGAGCAGTTCTTC. Full variable domain (outside the CDR3, taken from reference TRBV30 and TRBJ2-1): SQTIHQWPATLVQPVGSPLSLECTVEGTSNPNLYWYRQAAGRGLQLLFYSVGIGQISSEVPQNLSASRPQDRQFILSSKKLLLSDSGFYLCAWRNTGVGEQFFGPGTRLTVL.

The CDR3 loop reads CASSEGTSGYEQYF. The CDR3 DNA sequence: TGTGCCAGCAGCGAGGGGACTAGCGGCTACGAGCAGTACTTC. The rearrangement links TRBV9 to TRBJ2-7; TRBD2 agrees at 11 bases. Germline V CDR1 and CDR2: SGDLS, YYNGEE. The CDR3 totals 14 residues. V lost 3 bases and J lost 3; bases outside the gene matches: 2.

The chain recombines TRBV5-1 with TRBJ2-7; 8 nucleotides line up with TRBD1. Germline CDR1 SGHRS, CDR2 YFSETQ. The CDR3 totals 14 residues. V was pared by 4 bases and J by 6 bases, with 9 bases of the junction left unmatched. CDR3 protein: CASSGSSDRGEQYF. CDR3 nucleotide sequence: TGCGCCAGCAGCGGGAGCTCCGACAGGGGCGAGCAGTACTTC.

This chain links TRBV18 with TRBJ1-1; the D is unclear. Trimming cost V 3 bases and J 0 bases, with 11 bases left between them. The length of the CDR3 is 15 residues. Germline V gives CDR1 KGHSH, CDR2 LQKENI. In DNA form, the CDR3 reads TGTGCCAGCTCACCCCATGGCCTATTGAACACTGAAGCTTTCTTT. Translating gives CASSPHGLLNTEAFF.

V and J are TRBV21-1 and TRBJ2-5. TRBV21-1 is labeled a pseudogene. CDR3 length equals 12 residues. CDR3 nucleotide sequence: TGTGCCAGCAGCAGGGGGGCAGAGACCCAGTACTTC. Translation: CASSRGAETQYF.

The chain has TRBV7-8 and TRBJ1-1, with a tentative D call TRBD1 (6 bases). The CDR3 is 15 residues long. Germline CDR1 is SGHVS and CDR2 is FQNEAQ. V was cut by 4 bases and J by 1 base, with 13 bases left in between. The CDR3: CASSYRVGENTEAFF. DNA of the CDR3: TGTGCCAGCAGCTACAGGGTTGGGGAGAACACTGAAGCTTTCTTT.

The chain links TRBV7-9 to TRBJ1-2, with 7 positions matching TRBD1. The CDR3 contains 14 residues. CDR1 and CDR2 (germline): SEHNR, FQNEAQ (reference sequence). V lost 1 base to trimming and J lost 11 bases; unmatched junction nucleotides: 10. The CDR3 nucleotides are TGTGCCAGCAGCTTAGGGACAGGCACTTTACCTTACACCTTC. This gives the protein CASSLGTGTLPYTF.

The chain couples TRBV11-2 to TRBJ1-5, with D possibly being TRBD1 (5 bases). This CDR3 has 13 amino acids. CDR1 and CDR2 from the germline V gene are SGHAT and FQNNGV. V shed 5 bases and J shed 2 bases, with 7 bases lying between them. CDR3 protein: CASSLQGNQPQHF. The CDR3 coding sequence is TGTGCCAGCAGCCTACAGGGCAATCAGCCCCAGCATTTT.

The V and J genes are TRBV7-3 and TRBJ1-4, with D hard to call. The CDR3 has 15 residues. Germline assignment: CDR1 SGHTA and CDR2 FQGTGA. Trimming cost V 5 bases and J 5 bases, with 15 bases left between them. The CDR3 bases are TGTGCCAGCAGCCCAGGTGCCAGAGCAAATGAAAAACTGTTTTTT. Encoded protein: CASSPGARANEKLFF.

This clone was recorded a few times. The chain couples TRBV7-3 to TRBJ2-2, with 7 bases fitting TRBD1. The V and J ends lost 5 bases and 3 bases, in that order; junction bases with no gene match: 6. CDR1 is SGHTA and CDR2 is FQGTGA in the germline V gene. The CDR3 consists of 15 residues. The CDR3, as DNA: TGTGCCAGCAGCGTGACAGGGAGTCACACCGGGGAGCTGTTTTTT. Translation: CASSVTGSHTGELFF.

The V and J genes are TRBV15 and TRBJ2-5; the D gene is possibly TRBD1 (7 bases). V was shortened by 4 bases and J by 7 bases, with 19 bases between the two germline ends. The CDR3 is made up of 15 amino acids. The germline V gene encodes CDR1 LNHNV and CDR2 YYDKDF (reference sequence). DNA of the CDR3: TGTGCCACCAGCACTCACAGGGGCCCCGGGGGGACCCAGTACTTC. Translating it yields CATSTHRGPGGTQYF.

This clone was counted a few times. At one of its ends the junction is not consistent with the germline gene, which may arise from a read error. CDR3 coding DNA: TGTGCCTGGAGTCCCGGGACGGGACAGCCAAATCAACCCCAGCATTTT. It yields the protein CAWSPGTGQPNQPQHF. This chain uses TRBV30 with TRBJ1-5; 7 nucleotides line up with TRBD1. There are 16 residues in the CDR3. Germline V gene sequence: CDR1 GTSNPN, CDR2 SVGIG (reference sequence).

The rearrangement uses TRBV12-5 and TRBJ2-2, with D possibly being TRBD1 or TRBD2 (5 bases each). V lost 0 bases to trimming and J lost 6 bases, with 20 bases between them. Germline CDR1 LGHNT, CDR2 FRNRAP. The CDR3 sequence is 18 residues long. The CDR3 protein is CASGLVLVRDPVAGELFF. CDR3 nucleotides: TGTGCTAGTGGTTTGGTACTCGTCAGGGACCCGGTCGCCGGGGAGCTGTTTTTT.

V and J are TRBV2 and TRBJ2-2, with 9 positions matching TRBD1. The CDR3 length is 13 residues. The V and J ends lost 8 bases and 7 bases, in that order; junction bases with no gene match: 5. Germline CDR1 and CDR2: SNHLY and FYNNEI. CDR3: CASGRDRDGELFF. CDR3 coding DNA: TGTGCCAGCGGACGGGACAGGGACGGGGAGCTGTTTTTT.

The J gene is TRBJ2-2, the V gene TRBV28; D ambiguous. Trimming left V 6 bases short and J 1 base short, with 12 bases between. Germline CDR1 is MDHEN and CDR2 is SYDVKM. CDR3 size: 15 residues. The DNA of the CDR3 is TGTGCCAGCAGCCTTGACACGGGGAACACCGGGGAGCTGTTTTTT. Translation: CASSLDTGNTGELFF.

Of note for this clone: The junction departs from germline at one end; a sequencing error may be responsible. Within the sample, other DNA sequences also encode this same CDR3. The V call is TRBV7-7, the J call TRBJ2-7; possible D gene TRBD1, 6 bases. CDR3 length: 14 residues. Germline V lookup: CDR1 SSHAT, CDR2 FNYEAQ (reference sequence). CDR3 region: CASSLRLGAGEQYF. The CDR3 DNA follows: TGTGCTAGCAGCTTACGGTTGGGGGCGGGCGAGCAGTACTTC.

V and J are TRBV14 and TRBJ2-2; 9 bases map to TRBD1. The length of the CDR3 is 16 residues. Losses at the gene ends were 5 bases for V and 4 bases for J; bases not matched to a gene: 8. CDR1 and CDR2 from the germline V gene are SGHDN and FVKESK. As DNA, the CDR3 is TGTGCCAGCAGCAGTGGGACAGGGATATTCACCGGGGAGCTGTTTTTT. Amino acid sequence: CASSSGTGIFTGELFF.